This is a list of T cell receptor beta chains from one sample in a study of memory CD4+ T cells and cytomegalovirus serostatus. The assay was immunoSEQ multiplex PCR, and TCRdb's table has in-frame clones only and misses some. In the table there are 80,000 to 100,000 clones, 75% to 90% of which are singletons. The specimen was memory CD4+ T cells from blood. Every receptor here comes from an adult in good health and CMV-seropositive. The CDR3 runs from the conserved cysteine through the conserved F or W. Some rows mark clone size as missing; the rest say once, few, many or name a class of expanded clone.

V gene	clone size	CDR3 protein
TRBV6-5	.	CASSTNPNAADTIYF
TRBV5-4	.	CASSSDFANTEAFF
TRBV7-9	.	CASSLNYNEQFF
TRBV5-1	few	CASSLGQGQETQYF
TRBV7-3	.	CASSSGKSETQYF
TRBV6-1	.	CASRSGTSGYEQYF
TRBV7-2	.	CASSLPGTAPRYTF
TRBV2	medium-sized	CASSAIAGRFNEQFF
TRBV11-3	.	CASSLGGRGETQYF
TRBV4-1	.	CASSQGGGRSQETQYF
TRBV7-9	.	CASSLKYIGTSDKEQYF
TRBV10-3	.	CAISSTGTSRNTIYF
TRBV27	.	CASSFGRSGYGYTF
TRBV28	.	CASSPPGYEQYF
TRBV14	.	CASSPTRGDSNYGYTF
TRBV18	once	CASSADRGYEQYF
TRBV28	.	CASSSITATYEKLFF
TRBV30	.	CAWSVLKAGTDTQYF
TRBV6-4	.	CASSVGPQGEQYF
TRBV6-1	many	CASSELDETEAFF
TRBV19	.	CASSTSGRGMSRGNTIYF
TRBV7-2	.	CASSLEQTDTQYF
TRBV7-9	.	CASSLGGQRSYTF
TRBV6-1	few	CASQRVSSYNEQFF
TRBV5-4	.	CASSYTGDGRSNEKLFF
TRBV7-9	.	CASSPRRDRNTEAFF
TRBV29-1	.	CSVVRAGANVLTF
TRBV6-6	.	CASSVSGYEQYF
TRBV9	.	CASSVVGGGASYNEQFF
TRBV4-1	.	CASRVTSGRRETQYF
TRBV18	.	CASSATSASHEQYF
TRBV5-1	.	CASSLVGVGNQPQHF
TRBV6-1	.	CASSEKPQGRGETQYF
TRBV2	few	CASSEWTYTEAFF
TRBV6-5	.	CASRGQGPYEQYF
TRBV29-1	many	CSVEGVANNEQFF
TRBV7-2	.	CASSSRRPGGGNTIYF